The T cell receptor beta chain described here comes from a study of cytomegalovirus exposure and HLA in healthy donors. PCR primers comprised 60 Vbeta and 13 Jbeta primers. The protocol was immunoSEQ multiplex PCR, while the TCRdb copy is restricted to in-frame clones and leaves out a portion. The data show about 150,000 clones, with approximately 79% seen just once and more than 6.5% held by the top ten. The CDR3 totals 15 residues. Germline CDR1 is MNHNS and CDR2 is SASEGT. V was clipped by 6 bases and J by 1 base; unmatched bases: 4. The sequence derives from a woman between 50 and 59 years old in good health and CMV-seropositive. The material sequenced was PBMCs. The chain joins TRBV6-1 to TRBJ2-4, with TRBD1 matching 9 bases. CDR3 nucleotide sequence: TGTGCCAGCAGAGAACAGGGGGCGGCCAAAAACATTCAGTACTTC. This gives the protein CASREQGAAKNIQYF.